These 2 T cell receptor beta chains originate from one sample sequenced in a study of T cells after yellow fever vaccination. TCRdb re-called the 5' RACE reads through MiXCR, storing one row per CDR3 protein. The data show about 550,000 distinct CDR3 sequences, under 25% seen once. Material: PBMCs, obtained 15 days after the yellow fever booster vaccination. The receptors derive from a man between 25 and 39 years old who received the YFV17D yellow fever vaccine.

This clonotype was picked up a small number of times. The CDR3 nucleotides are TGTGCCAGCAGCTTGTCCCGGGACCCACGCGAGCAGTACTTC. Encoded protein: CASSLSRDPREQYF. This chain joins TRBV5-8 and TRBJ2-7; the D call may be TRBD1 or TRBD2 (5 bases each). The length of the CDR3 is 14 residues. The germline V and J ends were trimmed by 1 base and 6 bases, with 14 bases remaining between them. CDR1 is SGHTS, CDR2 YDEGEE, per germline.

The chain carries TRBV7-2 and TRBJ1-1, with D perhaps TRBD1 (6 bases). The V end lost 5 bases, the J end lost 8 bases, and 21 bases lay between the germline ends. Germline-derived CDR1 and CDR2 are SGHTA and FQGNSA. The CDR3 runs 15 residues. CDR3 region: CASSGGQPWLSEAFF. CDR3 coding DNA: TGTGCCAGCAGCGGGGGACAACCTTGGCTGAGCGAAGCTTTCTTT.